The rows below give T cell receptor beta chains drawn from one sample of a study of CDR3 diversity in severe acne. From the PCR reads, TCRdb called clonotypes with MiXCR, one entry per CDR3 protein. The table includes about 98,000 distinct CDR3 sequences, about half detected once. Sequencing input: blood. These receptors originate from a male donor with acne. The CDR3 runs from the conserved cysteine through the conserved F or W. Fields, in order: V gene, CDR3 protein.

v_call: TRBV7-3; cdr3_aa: CASSFQTHDWHEQYF
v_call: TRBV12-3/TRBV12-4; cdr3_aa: CASSLRADRETTGELFF
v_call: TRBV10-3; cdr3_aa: CAISDSGRPYEQYF
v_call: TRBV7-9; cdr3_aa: CASSLDLSGNSPLHF
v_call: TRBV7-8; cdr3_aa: CASSLERGYNSPLHF
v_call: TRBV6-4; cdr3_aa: CASSDSSTGELFF
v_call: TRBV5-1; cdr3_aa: CASSLNQGTYEQYF
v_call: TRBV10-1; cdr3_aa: CASSESGGKTYEQYF
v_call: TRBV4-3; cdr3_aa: CASSQELGGGYNEQFF
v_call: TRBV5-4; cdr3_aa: CASSLEDGELFF
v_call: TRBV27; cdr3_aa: CAGTLAGFSGELLF
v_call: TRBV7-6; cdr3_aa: CASSRGWMNTEAFF
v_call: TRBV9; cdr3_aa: CASSVGAFTDTQYF
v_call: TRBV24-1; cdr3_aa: CATRGATGELFF
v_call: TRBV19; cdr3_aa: CASSTLGLAGSETQYF
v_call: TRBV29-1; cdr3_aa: CSPTGLSSSYEQYF
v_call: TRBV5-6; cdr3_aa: CASSVMQGFHEQYF